This T cell receptor beta chain was captured in a study of regulatory and conventional T cells in RAG deficiency. This table comes from immunoSEQ multiplex PCR, and its TCRdb copy is limited to in-frame clones, with some not included. The sample has 20,000 to 25,000 clones, approximately 95% seen once. Conventional CD4+ T cells were sorted from blood as CD25-low CD127-high cells. For this clone: The antigen is undetermined.

Study conclusions and caveats: RAG-deficient patients showed markedly lower Shannon entropy and higher Simpson indices than control T-cell subsets. Omenn syndrome and CID/AS patients had around 100-fold fewer unique Treg TCR beta sequences, versus approximately 10-fold elsewhere. In Omenn syndrome, Treg and Tconv repertoires overlapped >85%.

CDR3 length: 11 residues. V was pared by 8 bases and J by 3 bases, with 9 bases between. Per the germline V gene, CDR1 is SGHNT and CDR2 is YYREEE (reference sequence). A further study also used this sample, focusing on regulatory T cells. As that report states: The PCR used 52 TRBV and 13 TRBJ primers. Skewed V and J usage and few unique V-J pairs marked patient repertoires, most in Tregs.

What was sequenced was CD25- CD4+ T cells sorted from blood. This receptor was taken from a human donor in good health. V gene TRBV5-4 combines with J gene TRBJ2-7; D remains unclear. This CDR3 reads CARNHSYEQYF. As DNA, the CDR3 is TGTGCCAGAAATCATAGCTACGAGCAGTACTTC. Combining the CDR3 with reference TRBV5-4 and TRBJ2-7 gives the whole variable domain ETGVTQSPTHLIKTRGQQVTLRCSSQSGHNTVSWYQQALGQGPQFIFQYYREEENGRGNFPPRFSGLQFPNYSSELNVNALELDDSALYLCARNHSYEQYFGPGTRLTVT.